This is a list of T cell receptor beta chains from one sample in a study of graft-versus-host responses after intestinal transplantation. Assay used: immunoSEQ multiplex PCR; TCRdb lists only in-frame clones, some missing. The sample holds roughly 70,000 clones, approximately 92% seen once. Sequencing was performed on bone marrow, taken around 730 days after intestinal transplantation. The receptors here all came from a human patient who received an intestinal transplant, so some T cells may come from the graft donor. The CDR3 runs from the conserved cysteine through the conserved F or W. The D gene is left open where the match is weak. Size is omitted from some rows. Given values are once, few, many or a class for expanded clones.

d_call,j_call,v_call,clone_size,cdr3_aa,cdr3_nt
.,TRBJ1-6,TRBV4-1,.,CASSQGGTTYGSPLHF,TGCGCCAGCAGCCAAGGGGGGACCACATATGGTTCACCCCTCCACTTT
.,TRBJ1-3,TRBV7-6,.,CASSLAQRTWGAGNTIYF,TGTGCCAGCAGCTTAGCCCAACGAACATGGGGGGCTGGAAACACCATATATTTT
.,TRBJ2-1,TRBV7-6,.,CASSPRGQSSYNEQFF,TGTGCCAGCAGCCCCCGGGGGCAGAGCTCCTACAATGAGCAGTTCTTC
.,TRBJ2-1,TRBV5-1,.,CASSFEINEQFF,TGCGCCAGCAGCTTTGAAATCAATGAGCAGTTCTTC
TRBD2,TRBJ2-7,TRBV7-2,few,CASSGWTSGTYEQYF,TGTGCCAGCAGCGGGTGGACTAGCGGAACCTACGAGCAGTACTTC
TRBD1,TRBJ1-5,TRBV18,once,CASSSQGESNQPQHF,TGTGCCAGCTCGTCCCAGGGGGAAAGCAATCAGCCCCAGCATTTT
.,TRBJ2-3,TRBV13,.,CASSPRPGGPDTQYF,TGTGCCAGCAGCCCGAGGCCCGGGGGACCAGATACGCAGTATTTT
TRBD1,TRBJ2-7,TRBV27,.,CASSLGQGDYEQYF,TGTGCCAGCAGTTTGGGACAGGGGGACTACGAGCAGTACTTC
.,TRBJ2-7,TRBV6-6,.,CASSYSSGHEQYF,TGTGCCAGCAGTTACTCGTCAGGTCACGAGCAGTACTTC
TRBD2,TRBJ2-1,TRBV7-7,.,CASSLAPSGSNNEQFF,TGTGCCAGCAGCTTAGCGCCTAGCGGGAGCAACAATGAGCAGTTCTTC
.,TRBJ1-2,TRBV5-4,once,CASSLEGTGRGGYTF,TGTGCCAGCAGCTTGGAGGGCACAGGGAGAGGAGGCTACACCTTC
.,TRBJ1-2,TRBV9,.,CASSVPADGPHGYTF,TGTGCCAGCAGCGTACCCGCCGACGGACCCCATGGCTACACCTTC
TRBD2,TRBJ2-7,TRBV6-1,medium-sized,CASSEAPSGAYEQYF,TGTGCCAGCAGTGAAGCGCCTAGCGGGGCCTACGAGCAGTACTTC
.,TRBJ1-6,TRBV12-5,.,CASGLSPRTALGSLHF,TGTGCTAGTGGTTTGTCCCCTAGGACAGCGCTCGGGTCCCTCCACTTT
TRBD1,TRBJ2-7,TRBV27,.,CASSLIQGDYEQYF,TGTGCCAGCAGTTTGATACAGGGGGATTACGAGCAGTACTTC
.,TRBJ2-5,TRBV10-1,.,CASSGGGQETQYF,TGCGCCAGCAGTGGAGGAGGGCAAGAGACCCAGTACTTC
.,TRBJ2-6,TRBV7-2,.,CASSLEGVWGSGANVLTF,TGTGCCAGCAGCTTAGAAGGGGTCTGGGGATCTGGGGCCAACGTCCTGACTTTC
TRBD1,TRBJ2-2,TRBV7-6,.,CASSSSGTGDTGELFF,TGTGCCAGCAGCTCCTCCGGGACAGGAGACACCGGGGAGCTGTTTTTT
TRBD2,TRBJ2-7,TRBV10-1,.,CASSAGTSSYERYF,TGCGCCAGCAGTGCCGGGACTAGTTCGTACGAGCGGTACTTC
TRBD1,TRBJ2-7,TRBV5-1,.,CASSWGDRGFSYEQYF,TGCGCCAGCAGCTGGGGGGACAGGGGGTTCTCCTACGAGCAGTACTTC
.,TRBJ1-5,TRBV28,once,CASSLFSFGSNQPQHF,TGTGCCAGCAGTTTATTCTCGTTTGGCAGCAATCAGCCCCAGCATTTT
.,TRBJ2-7,TRBV6-6,.,CASSYGRNYEQYF,TGTGCCAGCAGTTACGGGCGGAACTACGAGCAGTACTTC
TRBD1,TRBJ1-5,TRBV2,.,CASSAGTGNQPQHF,TGTGCCAGCAGTGCGGGGACAGGGAATCAGCCCCAGCATTTT
.,TRBJ2-7,TRBV5-5,.,CASSLSEYEQYF,TGTGCCAGCAGTTTGAGTGAGTACGAGCAGTACTTC
.,TRBJ1-2,TRBV7-9,.,CASSSGQTNYGYTF,TGTGCCAGCAGCTCAGGGCAGACTAACTATGGCTACACCTTC
.,TRBJ1-1,TRBV5-1,.,CASSPTAFWTTNTEAFF,TGCGCCAGCAGCCCAACCGCTTTTTGGACAACCAACACTGAAGCTTTCTTT
TRBD2,TRBJ2-2,TRBV7-9,.,CASSLVPGLAATGELFF,TGTGCCAGCAGCTTAGTGCCGGGACTAGCGGCTACCGGGGAGCTGTTTTTT
.,TRBJ2-7,TRBV14,.,CASSQVGRGYEQYF,TGTGCCAGCAGCCAAGTCGGCAGGGGTTACGAGCAGTACTTC
.,TRBJ2-7,TRBV2,.,CASSEFGRAYEQYF,TGTGCCAGCAGTGAGTTTGGCAGAGCCTACGAGCAGTACTTC
TRBD2,TRBJ2-1,TRBV5-1,.,CASSFAGTSGDQDYNEQFF,TGCGCCAGCAGCTTTGCCGGGACTAGCGGGGACCAGGACTACAATGAGCAGTTCTTC
.,TRBJ1-5,TRBV27,.,CASRFRGGNQPQHF,TGTGCCAGCAGGTTCCGGGGGGGCAATCAGCCCCAGCATTTT
TRBD1,TRBJ2-5,TRBV9,.,CASSIGQGKETQYF,TGTGCCAGCAGCATCGGACAGGGGAAAGAGACCCAGTACTTC
.,TRBJ2-3,TRBV29-1,.,CSVRQVFTDTQYF,TGCAGCGTGCGACAGGTCTTCACAGATACGCAGTATTTT
.,TRBJ1-2,TRBV6-5,.,CASSYVGGQNYGYTF,TGTGCCAGCAGTTACGTAGGTGGGCAGAACTATGGCTACACCTTC
TRBD1,TRBJ2-5,TRBV18,.,CASSPSGTEETQYF,TGTGCCAGCTCACCATCCGGGACAGAAGAGACCCAGTACTTC
.,TRBJ2-3,TRBV11-2,.,CASSFGRGTDTQYF,TGTGCCAGCAGCTTTGGACGGGGCACAGATACGCAGTATTTT
.,TRBJ2-5,TRBV6-5,.,CASSYGDPSETQYF,TGTGCCAGCAGTTACGGGGACCCTTCAGAGACCCAGTACTTC
.,TRBJ2-7,TRBV27,.,CASSLSGVTYEQYF,TGTGCCAGCAGTTTGTCGGGGGTAACCTACGAGCAGTACTTC
.,TRBJ2-3,TRBV2,.,CASSADTQYF,TGTGCCAGCAGTGCAGATACGCAGTATTTT
.,TRBJ2-5,TRBV30,.,CAWSGGTKQYF,TGTGCCTGGAGTGGAGGGACAAAGCAGTACTTC
TRBD1,TRBJ2-3,TRBV27,.,CASRLDRGHTDTQYF,TGTGCCAGCAGACTGGACAGGGGGCACACAGATACGCAGTATTTT
TRBD1,TRBJ1-2,TRBV6-6,.,CAISQRDSRIYGYTF,TGTGCCATCTCCCAACGGGACAGCCGAATCTATGGCTACACCTTC
TRBD1,TRBJ1-5,TRBV27,.,CASSSLMDREGQPQHF,TGTGCCAGCAGTTCACTAATGGACAGGGAGGGTCAGCCCCAGCATTTT
TRBD2,TRBJ2-7,TRBV7-9,.,CASRSGTSGEYEQYF,TGTGCCAGCAGGTCCGGGACTAGCGGAGAGTACGAGCAGTACTTC
.,TRBJ1-2,TRBV6-6,.,CASSYSTLGQYGYTF,TGTGCCAGCAGTTACTCGACCCTTGGTCAGTATGGCTACACCTTC
.,TRBJ2-7,TRBV11-2,.,CASSFGVSTRYEQYF,TGTGCCAGCAGCTTCGGGGTGTCGACGCGCTACGAGCAGTACTTC
.,TRBJ1-1,TRBV7-9,.,CASSLLTESNTEAFF,TGTGCCAGCAGCTTACTGACAGAAAGTAACACTGAAGCTTTCTTT
.,TRBJ2-7,TRBV6-1,.,CASSKGYEQYF,TGTGCCAGCAGTAAGGGCTACGAGCAGTACTTC
.,TRBJ1-1,TRBV13,.,CASSQGRLNTEAFF,TGTGCCAGCAGCCAGGGGAGGCTCAACACTGAAGCTTTCTTT
.,TRBJ2-3,TRBV9,.,CASSVGPSDRTTDTQYF,TGTGCCAGCAGCGTCGGGCCAAGCGACAGAACCACAGATACGCAGTATTTT
.,TRBJ1-5,TRBV11-2,.,CASSLGFGGNQPQHF,TGTGCCAGCAGCTTAGGATTTGGCGGCAATCAGCCCCAGCATTTT
TRBD2,TRBJ2-3,TRBV7-3,.,CASGAGVPDTQYF,TGTGCCAGCGGGGCGGGAGTACCAGATACGCAGTATTTT
.,TRBJ1-1,TRBV19,.,CASYPFAPQWGETEAFF,TGTGCCAGTTATCCTTTTGCCCCACAGTGGGGCGAAACTGAAGCTTTCTTT
TRBD2,TRBJ2-7,TRBV10-3,few,CAIAASGGNYEQYF,TGTGCCATCGCAGCTAGCGGGGGGAACTACGAGCAGTACTTC
.,TRBJ2-1,TRBV13,once,CASSLSDQQYNEQFF,TGTGCCAGCAGCTTATCGGATCAGCAGTACAATGAGCAGTTCTTC
.,TRBJ2-7,TRBV5-1,.,CASSLSAGNRVLRYEQYF,TGCGCCAGCAGCTTGAGCGCGGGGAACAGGGTCCTACGATACGAGCAGTACTTC
TRBD1,TRBJ2-7,TRBV7-3,.,CASSSGQGWDEQYF,TGTGCCAGCAGCTCGGGACAGGGTTGGGACGAGCAGTACTTC
.,TRBJ1-1,TRBV4-1,few,CASSLRRGDGTEAFF,TGCGCCAGCAGCCTTCGGCGGGGAGATGGAACTGAAGCTTTCTTT
.,TRBJ1-5,TRBV6-5,few,CASGGGAGNQPQHF,TGTGCCAGCGGTGGGGGGGCAGGCAATCAGCCCCAGCATTTT